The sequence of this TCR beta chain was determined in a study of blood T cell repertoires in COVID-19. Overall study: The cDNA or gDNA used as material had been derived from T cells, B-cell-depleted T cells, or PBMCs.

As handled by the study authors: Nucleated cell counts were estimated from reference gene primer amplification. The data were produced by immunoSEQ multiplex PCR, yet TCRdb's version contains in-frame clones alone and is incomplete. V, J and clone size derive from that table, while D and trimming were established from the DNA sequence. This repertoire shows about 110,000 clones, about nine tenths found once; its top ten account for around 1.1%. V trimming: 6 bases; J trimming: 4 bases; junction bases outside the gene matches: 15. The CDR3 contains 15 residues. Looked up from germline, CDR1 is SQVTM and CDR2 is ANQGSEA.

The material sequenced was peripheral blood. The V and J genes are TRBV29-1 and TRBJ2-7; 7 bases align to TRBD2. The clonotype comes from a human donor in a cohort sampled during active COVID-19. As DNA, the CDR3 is TGCAGCGTCGCCCGACGACTAGCTTCGGAATACGAGCAGTACTTC. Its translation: CSVARRLASEYEQYF.